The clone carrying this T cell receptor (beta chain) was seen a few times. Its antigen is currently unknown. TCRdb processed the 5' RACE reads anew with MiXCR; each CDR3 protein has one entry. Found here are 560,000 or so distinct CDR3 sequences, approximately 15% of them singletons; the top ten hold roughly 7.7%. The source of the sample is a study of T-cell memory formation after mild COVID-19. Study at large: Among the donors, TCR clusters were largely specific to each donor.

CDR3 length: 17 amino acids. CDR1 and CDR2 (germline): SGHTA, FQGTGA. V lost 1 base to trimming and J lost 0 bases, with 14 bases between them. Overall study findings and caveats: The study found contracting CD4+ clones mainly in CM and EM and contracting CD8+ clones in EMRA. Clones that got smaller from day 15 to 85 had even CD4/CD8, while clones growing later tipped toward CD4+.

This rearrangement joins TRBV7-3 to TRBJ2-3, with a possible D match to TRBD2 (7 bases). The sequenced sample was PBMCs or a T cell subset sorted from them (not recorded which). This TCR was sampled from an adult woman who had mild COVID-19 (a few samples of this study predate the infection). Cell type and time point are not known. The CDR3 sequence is CASSLNFRGASTDTQYF. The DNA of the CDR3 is TGTGCCAGCAGCTTAAACTTTCGGGGGGCTAGCACAGATACGCAGTATTTT.